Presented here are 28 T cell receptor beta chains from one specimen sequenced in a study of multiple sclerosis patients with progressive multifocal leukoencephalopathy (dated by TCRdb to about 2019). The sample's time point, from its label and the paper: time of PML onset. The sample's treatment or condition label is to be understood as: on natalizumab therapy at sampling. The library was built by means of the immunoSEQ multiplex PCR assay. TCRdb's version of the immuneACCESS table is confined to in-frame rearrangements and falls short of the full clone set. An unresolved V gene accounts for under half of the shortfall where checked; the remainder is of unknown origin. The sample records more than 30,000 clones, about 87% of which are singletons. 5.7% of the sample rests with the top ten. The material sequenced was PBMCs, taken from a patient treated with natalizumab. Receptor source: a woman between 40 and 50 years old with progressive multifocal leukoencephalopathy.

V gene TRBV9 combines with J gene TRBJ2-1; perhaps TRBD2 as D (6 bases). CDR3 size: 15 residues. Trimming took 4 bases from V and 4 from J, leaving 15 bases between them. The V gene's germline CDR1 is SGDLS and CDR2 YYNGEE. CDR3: CASSRRDVMYNEQFF. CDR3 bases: TGTGCCAGCAGCCGGAGGGACGTAATGTACAATGAGCAGTTCTTC.

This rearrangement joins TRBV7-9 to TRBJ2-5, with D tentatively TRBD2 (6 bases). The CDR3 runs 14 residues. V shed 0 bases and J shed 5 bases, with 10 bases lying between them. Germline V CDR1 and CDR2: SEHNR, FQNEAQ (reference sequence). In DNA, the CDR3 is TGTGCCAGCAGCTTAGCGCGGGGTGGCGAGACCCAGTACTTC. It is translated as CASSLARGGETQYF.

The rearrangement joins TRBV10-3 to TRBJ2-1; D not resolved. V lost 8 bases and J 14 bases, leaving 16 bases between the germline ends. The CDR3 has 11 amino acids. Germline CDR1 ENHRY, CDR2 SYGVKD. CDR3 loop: CAIGNSLWEFF. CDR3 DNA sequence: TGTGCCATCGGGAACTCACTTTGGGAGTTCTTC.

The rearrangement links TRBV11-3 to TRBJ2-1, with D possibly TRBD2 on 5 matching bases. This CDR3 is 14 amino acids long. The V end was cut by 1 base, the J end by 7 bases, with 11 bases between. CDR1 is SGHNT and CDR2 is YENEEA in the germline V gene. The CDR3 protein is CASSLVRAMNEQFF. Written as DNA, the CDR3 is TGTGCCAGCAGCTTAGTGAGGGCGATGAATGAGCAGTTCTTC.

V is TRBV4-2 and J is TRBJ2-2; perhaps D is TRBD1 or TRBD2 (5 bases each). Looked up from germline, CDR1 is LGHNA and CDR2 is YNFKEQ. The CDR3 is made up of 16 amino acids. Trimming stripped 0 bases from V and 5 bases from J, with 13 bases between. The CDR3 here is CASSQDPGRETGELFF. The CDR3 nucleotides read TGTGCCAGCAGCCAAGACCCTGGCAGGGAGACCGGGGAGCTGTTTTTT.

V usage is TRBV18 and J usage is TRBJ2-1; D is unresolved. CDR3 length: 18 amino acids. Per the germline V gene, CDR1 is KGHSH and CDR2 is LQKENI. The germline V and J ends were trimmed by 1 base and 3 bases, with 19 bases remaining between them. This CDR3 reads CASSPRSRSPGYYNEQFF. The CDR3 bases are TGTGCCAGCTCACCACGGTCCAGGTCGCCCGGATACTACAATGAGCAGTTCTTC.

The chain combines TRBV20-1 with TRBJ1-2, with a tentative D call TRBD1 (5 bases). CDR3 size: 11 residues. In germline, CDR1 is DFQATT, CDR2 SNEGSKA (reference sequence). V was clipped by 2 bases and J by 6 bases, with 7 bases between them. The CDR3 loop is CSARRGNGYTF. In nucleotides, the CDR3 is TGCAGTGCTAGAAGGGGAAATGGCTACACCTTC.

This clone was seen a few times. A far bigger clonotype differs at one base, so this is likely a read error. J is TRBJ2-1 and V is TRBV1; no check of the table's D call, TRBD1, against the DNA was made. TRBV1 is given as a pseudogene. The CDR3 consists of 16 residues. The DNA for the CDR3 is TGCACCAGCAGCCAAGAGGCCCAAAGCTCCTACAATGAGCAGTTCTTC. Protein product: CTSSQEAQSSYNEQFF.

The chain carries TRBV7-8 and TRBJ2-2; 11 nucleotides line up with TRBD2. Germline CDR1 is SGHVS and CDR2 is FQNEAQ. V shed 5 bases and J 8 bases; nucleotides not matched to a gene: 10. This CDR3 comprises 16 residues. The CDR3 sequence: CASSGRSTSGRGELFF. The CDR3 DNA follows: TGTGCCAGCAGCGGACGCTCAACTAGCGGGAGAGGGGAGCTGTTTTTT.

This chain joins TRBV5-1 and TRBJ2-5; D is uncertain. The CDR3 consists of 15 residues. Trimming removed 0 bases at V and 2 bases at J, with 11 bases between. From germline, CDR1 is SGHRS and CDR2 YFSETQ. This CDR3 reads CASSLGTGLQETQYF. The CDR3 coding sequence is TGCGCCAGCAGCTTGGGCACTGGCTTACAAGAGACCCAGTACTTC.

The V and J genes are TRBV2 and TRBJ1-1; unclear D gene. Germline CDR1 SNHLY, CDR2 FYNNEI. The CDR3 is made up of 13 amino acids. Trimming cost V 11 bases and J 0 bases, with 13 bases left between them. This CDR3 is CAGSKALNTEAFF. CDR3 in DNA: TGTGCCGGCTCAAAGGCTTTGAACACTGAAGCTTTCTTT.

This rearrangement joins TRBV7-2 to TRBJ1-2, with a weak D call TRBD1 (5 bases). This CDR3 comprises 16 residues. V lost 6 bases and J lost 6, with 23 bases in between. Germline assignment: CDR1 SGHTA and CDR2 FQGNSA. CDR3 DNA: TGTGCCAGCAGGGGCCCGCACAGGTGGAATTCAGATGGCTACACCTTC. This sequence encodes CASRGPHRWNSDGYTF.

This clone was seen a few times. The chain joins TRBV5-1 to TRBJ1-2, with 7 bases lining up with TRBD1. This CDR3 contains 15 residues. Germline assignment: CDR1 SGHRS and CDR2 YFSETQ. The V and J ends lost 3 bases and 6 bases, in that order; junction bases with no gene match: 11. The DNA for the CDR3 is TGCGCCAGCAGCTCCCTCACCCAGGGGGGGGATGGCTACACCTTC. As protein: CASSSLTQGGDGYTF.

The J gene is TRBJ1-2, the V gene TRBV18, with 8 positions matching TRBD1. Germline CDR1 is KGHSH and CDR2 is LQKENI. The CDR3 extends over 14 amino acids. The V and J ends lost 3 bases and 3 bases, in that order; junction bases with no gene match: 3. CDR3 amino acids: CASSPQTGDYGYTF. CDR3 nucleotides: TGTGCCAGCTCACCCCAGACAGGGGACTATGGCTACACCTTC.

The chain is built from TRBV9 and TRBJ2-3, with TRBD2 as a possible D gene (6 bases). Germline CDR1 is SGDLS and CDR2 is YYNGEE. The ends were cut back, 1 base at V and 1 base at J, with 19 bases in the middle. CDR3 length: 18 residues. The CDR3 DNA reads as TGTGCCAGCAGCGTACGCCCTAGCGCCGTTGGGGGCACAGATACGCAGTATTTT. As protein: CASSVRPSAVGGTDTQYF. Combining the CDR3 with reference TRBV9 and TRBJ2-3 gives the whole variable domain DSGVTQTPKHLITATGQRVTLRCSPRSGDLSVYWYQQSLDQGLQFLIQYYNGEERAKGNILERFSAQQFPDLHSELNLSSLELGDSALYFCASSVRPSAVGGTDTQYFGPGTRLTVL.

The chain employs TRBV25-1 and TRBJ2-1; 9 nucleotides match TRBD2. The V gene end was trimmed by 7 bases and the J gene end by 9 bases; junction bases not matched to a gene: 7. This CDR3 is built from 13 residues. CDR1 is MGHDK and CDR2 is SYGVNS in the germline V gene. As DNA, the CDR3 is TGTGCCAGCACGGCGGGGGGGAGGGGTGAGCAGTTCTTC. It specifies CASTAGGRGEQFF.

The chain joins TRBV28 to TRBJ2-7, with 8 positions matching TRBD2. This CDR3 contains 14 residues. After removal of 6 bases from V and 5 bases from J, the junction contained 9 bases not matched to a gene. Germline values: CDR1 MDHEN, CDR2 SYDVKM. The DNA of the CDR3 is TGTGCCAGCAGCCCCGGGAGGGGGTTAAACGAGCAGTACTTC. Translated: CASSPGRGLNEQYF.

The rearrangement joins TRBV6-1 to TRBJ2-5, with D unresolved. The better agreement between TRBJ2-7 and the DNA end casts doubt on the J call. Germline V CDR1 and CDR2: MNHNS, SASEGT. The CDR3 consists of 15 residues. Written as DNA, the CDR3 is TGTGCCAGCAGTGAAGCTGGGCAACAAGGGTACGAGCAGTACTTC. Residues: CASSEAGQQGYEQYF.

This CDR3 is CASSSTLNTEAFF. CDR3 sequence (DNA): TGTGCCAGCAGCTCTACCCTGAACACTGAAGCTTTCTTT. The chain has TRBV7-6 and TRBJ1-1; D unclear. The CDR3 sequence is 13 residues long. Germline loops: CDR1 SGHVS, CDR2 FNYEAQ. V was cut by 4 bases and J by 0 bases, with 6 bases left in between.

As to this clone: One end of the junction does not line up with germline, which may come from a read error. The CDR3 loop is CVSTWGREAFF. The CDR3 nucleotides are TGTGTCAGTACATGGGGAAGGGAAGCTTTCTTT. The genes are TRBV19 and TRBJ1-1, with D uncertain. Per germline, CDR1 LNHDA and CDR2 SQIVND (reference sequence). This CDR3 comprises 11 residues.

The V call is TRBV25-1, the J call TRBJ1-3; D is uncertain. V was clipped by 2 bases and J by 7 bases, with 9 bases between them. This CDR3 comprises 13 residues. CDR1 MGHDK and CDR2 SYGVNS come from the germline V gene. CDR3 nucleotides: TGTGCCAGCAGTGAAATACGGGGTAACACCATATATTTT. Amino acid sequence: CASSEIRGNTIYF.

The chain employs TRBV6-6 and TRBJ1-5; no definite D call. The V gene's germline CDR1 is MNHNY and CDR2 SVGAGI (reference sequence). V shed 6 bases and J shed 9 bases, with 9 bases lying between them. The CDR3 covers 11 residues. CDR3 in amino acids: CASSSDPPQHF. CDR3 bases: TGTGCCAGCAGCTCAGACCCGCCCCAGCATTTT.

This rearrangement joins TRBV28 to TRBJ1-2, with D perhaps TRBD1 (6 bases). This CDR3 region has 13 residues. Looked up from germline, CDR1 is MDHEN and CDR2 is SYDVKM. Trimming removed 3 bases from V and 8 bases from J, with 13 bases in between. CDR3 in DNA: TGTGCCAGCAGTTTGGTTCAGGGGTTAGGCTACACCTTC. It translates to CASSLVQGLGYTF.

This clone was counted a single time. CDR3 DNA: TGTGCCAGCAGCTTCGCCGGACTAGCAGCGTTCGAGCAGTACTTC. It yields the protein CASSFAGLAAFEQYF. This chain links TRBV5-4 with TRBJ2-7, with TRBD2 identical over 8 bases. V shed 2 bases, J shed 6 bases, and the junction held 10 bases outside the gene matches. This CDR3 region has 15 residues. Germline CDR1 SGHNT, CDR2 YYREEE (reference sequence).

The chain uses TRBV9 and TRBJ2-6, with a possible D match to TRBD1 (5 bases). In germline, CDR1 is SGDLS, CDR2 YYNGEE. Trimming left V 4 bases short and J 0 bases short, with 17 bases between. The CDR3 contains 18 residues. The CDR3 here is CASSPSDSLTSGANVLTF. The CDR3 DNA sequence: TGTGCCAGCAGCCCAAGCGACAGTCTCACCTCTGGGGCCAACGTCCTGACTTTC.

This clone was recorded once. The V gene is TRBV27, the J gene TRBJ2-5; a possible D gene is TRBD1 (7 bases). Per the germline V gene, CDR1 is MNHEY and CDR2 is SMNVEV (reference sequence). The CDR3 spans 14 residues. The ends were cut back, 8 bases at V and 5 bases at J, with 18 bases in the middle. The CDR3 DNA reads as TGTGCCAGCGCCCCAGGGGGAGGTATCGAGACCCAGTACTTC. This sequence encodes CASAPGGGIETQYF.

CDR3 DNA sequence: TGTGCCAGCAGTGAGATCCGTCCCTCCTACAATGAGCAGTTCTTC. It translates to CASSEIRPSYNEQFF. V and J are TRBV2 and TRBJ2-1; no firm D call. Germline V gene lookup returns CDR1 SNHLY and CDR2 FYNNEI. This CDR3 is built from 15 residues. The V end was cut by 3 bases, the J end by 0 bases, with 9 bases between.

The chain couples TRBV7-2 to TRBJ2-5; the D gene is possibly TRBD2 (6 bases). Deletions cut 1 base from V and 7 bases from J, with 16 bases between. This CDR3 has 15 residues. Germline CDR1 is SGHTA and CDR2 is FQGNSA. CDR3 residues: CASSLVAGTPATQYF. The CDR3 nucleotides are TGTGCCAGCAGCTTAGTTGCGGGGACTCCGGCGACCCAGTACTTC.